The 5 T cell receptor beta chains below all came from one sample that was sequenced in a study of blood T cell repertoires in COVID-19. TCRdb's copy holds only in-frame clones and misses some; the assay was immunoSEQ multiplex PCR. The table includes over 200,000 clones, 75% to 90% detected once. Source material: peripheral blood. The origin of the receptors is a human donor in a cohort sampled during active COVID-19.

The chain recombines TRBV6-1 with TRBJ2-6; no definite D call. Germline V gives CDR1 MNHNS, CDR2 SASEGT. V lost 2 bases and J lost 0, with 5 bases in between. This CDR3 comprises 15 residues. CDR3 nucleotide sequence: TGTGCCAGCAGTGAAACAGCCTCTGGGGCCAACGTCCTGACTTTC. Translated: CASSETASGANVLTF.

The chain couples TRBV6-2 or TRBV6-3 to TRBJ1-1; the D gene is possibly TRBD1 (5 bases). The CDR3 runs to 12 residues. Germline CDR1 reads MNHEY; CDR2 reads SVGEGT. V was clipped by 5 bases and J by 7 bases, with 11 bases between them. This CDR3 reads CASSIRTLEAFF. CDR3 sequence (DNA): TGTGCCAGCAGTATCAGGACACTTGAAGCTTTCTTT.

In its sample, this clone was seen once. The rearrangement uses TRBV29-1 and TRBJ2-7; D perhaps matches TRBD2 (7 bases). Germline loops: CDR1 SQVTM, CDR2 ANQGSEA. The CDR3 is 17 amino acids. The germline V and J ends were trimmed by 6 bases and 0 bases, with 24 bases remaining between them. CDR3 sequence: CSVPGTLRTSDSYEQYF. CDR3 coding DNA: TGCAGCGTGCCCGGGACACTGCGTACTAGCGACTCCTACGAGCAGTACTTC.

The chain is built from TRBV5-1 and TRBJ2-3, with 11 positions matching TRBD2. Trimming took 4 bases from V and 5 from J; bases not matched to a gene: 6. The CDR3 extends over 15 amino acids. CDR1 is SGHRS and CDR2 is YFSETQ in the germline V gene. For the CDR3, the DNA is TGCGCCAGCAGCATTAGCGGGAGGGCCGTAGATACGCAGTATTTT. The encoded protein is CASSISGRAVDTQYF.

The J gene is TRBJ1-5, the V gene TRBV6-6; TRBD1 might be the D (6 bases). The germline gives CDR1 MNHNY, CDR2 SVGAGI (reference sequence). Trimming left V 4 bases short and J 1 base short, with 11 bases between. The CDR3 has 15 residues. Here the CDR3 reads CASSFRTASNQPQHF. The CDR3 region has the DNA TGTGCCAGCAGTTTCAGGACAGCGAGCAATCAGCCCCAGCATTTT.